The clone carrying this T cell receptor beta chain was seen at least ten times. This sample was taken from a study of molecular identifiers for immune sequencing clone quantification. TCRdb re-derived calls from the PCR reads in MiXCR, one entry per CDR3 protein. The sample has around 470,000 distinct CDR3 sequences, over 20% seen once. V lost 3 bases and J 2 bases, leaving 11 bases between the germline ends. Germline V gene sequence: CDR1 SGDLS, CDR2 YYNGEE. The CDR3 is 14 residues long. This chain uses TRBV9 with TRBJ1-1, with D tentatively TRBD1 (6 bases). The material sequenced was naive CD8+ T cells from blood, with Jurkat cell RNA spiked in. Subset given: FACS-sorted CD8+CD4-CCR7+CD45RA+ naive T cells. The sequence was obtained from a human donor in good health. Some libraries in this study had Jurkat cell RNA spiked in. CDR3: CASSAEQGNTEAFF. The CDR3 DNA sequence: TGTGCCAGCAGCGCAGAACAGGGAAACACTGAAGCTTTCTTT.